This T cell receptor (beta chain) was captured in a study of shared clonotypes between healthy human individuals. V trimming: 4 bases; J trimming: 6 bases; junction bases outside the gene matches: 1. The CDR3 has 12 residues. Germline lookup yields CDR1 SQVTM and CDR2 ANQGSEA. Memory CD4+ cells were the fraction left after CD45RA+ naive selection. Generated by immunoSEQ multiplex PCR, the TCRdb table keeps only in-frame clones and is missing some. This sample has 1,400,000 or so clones, with 98% to 99% found just once. Whole-study results and caveats: When naive CD4 clonotypes were compared across several donors, around 5% were shared. Memory subsets generally showed lower estimated richness than naive subsets.

Points on this clone: As yet, its antigen is unknown.

This rearrangement joins TRBV29-1 to TRBJ1-5; 9 bases map to TRBD1. The sequence derives from a man aged 25-45 years in good health. The sequenced sample was naive CD4+ T cells sorted from blood. The sample's subset: CD45RA+ positively selected. CDR3 loop: CSVAGQGQPQHF. The CDR3 DNA sequence: TGCAGCGTTGCGGGACAGGGTCAGCCCCAGCATTTT.